These T cell receptor beta chains were read from a single sample in a study of beta chain features in type 1 diabetes. Assay used: immunoSEQ multiplex PCR; TCRdb lists only in-frame clones, some missing. Among hundreds of thousands of clones, about 29% were seen once, and the ten largest hold around 0.065%. Sequencing was performed on naive CD4+ T cells from blood. The receptors shown here come from a man aged 18 to 30 in good health. The CDR3 runs from the conserved cysteine through the conserved F or W. The D gene is left open where the match is weak.

TRBV9,-,CASSGASRANEQFF
TRBV20-1,-,CSAKGFTEAFF
TRBV7-9,TRBD1,CALTQGDGYTF
TRBV6-5,TRBD1,CASSSQGQDNYGYTF
TRBV7-9,TRBD1,CASSLGTGAGEQYF
TRBV25-1,-,CASSEERRARDNEQFF
TRBV7-9,-,CASSFGTARTDTQYF
TRBV15,TRBD1,CATSRLGQPYSNQPQHF
TRBV29-1,-,CSVGLRNEKLFF
TRBV10-3,TRBD2,CAIRNAGEGDTQYF
TRBV18,TRBD2,CASSPKITSGSGSYNEQFF
TRBV7-8,TRBD1,CASRVRTGNDNEQFF
TRBV29-1,-,CSAGGRAYEQYF
TRBV5-4,-,CASSSATDTQYF
TRBV23-1,-,CASGTAQETQYF
TRBV7-9,-,CASSLGGGDQPQHF
TRBV30,-,CAWSVRRGLAEAFF
TRBV2,TRBD2,CASSVGLAGVLLIF
TRBV29-1,TRBD2,CSGASGPYSYNEQFF
TRBV7-9,TRBD2,CASSFAGGPTDTQYF
TRBV15,TRBD2,CATSRAGTSGEFGQFF
TRBV4-2,TRBD2,CASSQVTGGPSYEQYF
TRBV29-1,TRBD1,CSVDSDRVAGYTF
TRBV7-9,-,CASSLAGLNTEAFF
TRBV7-2,TRBD1,CASSFVGTGFATF